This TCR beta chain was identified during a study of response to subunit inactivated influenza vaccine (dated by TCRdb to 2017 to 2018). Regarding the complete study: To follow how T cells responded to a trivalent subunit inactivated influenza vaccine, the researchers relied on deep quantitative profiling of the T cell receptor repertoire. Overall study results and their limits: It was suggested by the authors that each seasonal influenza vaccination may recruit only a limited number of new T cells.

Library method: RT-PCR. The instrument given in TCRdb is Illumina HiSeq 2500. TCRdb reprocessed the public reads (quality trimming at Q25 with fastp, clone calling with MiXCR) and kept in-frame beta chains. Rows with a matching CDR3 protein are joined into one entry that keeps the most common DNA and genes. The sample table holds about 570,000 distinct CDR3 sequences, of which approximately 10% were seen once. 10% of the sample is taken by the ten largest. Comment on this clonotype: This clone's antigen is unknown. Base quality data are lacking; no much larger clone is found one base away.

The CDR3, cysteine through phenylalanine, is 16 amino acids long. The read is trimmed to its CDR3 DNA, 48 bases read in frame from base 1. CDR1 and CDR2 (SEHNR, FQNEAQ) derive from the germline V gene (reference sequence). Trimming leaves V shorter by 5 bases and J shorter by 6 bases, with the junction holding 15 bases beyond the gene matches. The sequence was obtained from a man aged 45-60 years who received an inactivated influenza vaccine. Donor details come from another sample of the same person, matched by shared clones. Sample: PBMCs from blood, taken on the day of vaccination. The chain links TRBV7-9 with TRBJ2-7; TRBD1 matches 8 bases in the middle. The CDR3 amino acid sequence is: CASSAGQGMKTREQYF. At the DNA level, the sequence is TGTGCCAGCAGCGCCGGACAGGGAATGAAGACCCGCGAGCAGTACTTC. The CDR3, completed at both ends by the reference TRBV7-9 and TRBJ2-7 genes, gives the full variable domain DTGVSQNPRHKITKRGQNVTFRCDPISEHNRLYWYRQTLGQGPEFLTYFQNEAQLEKSRLLSDRFSAERPKGSFSTLEIQRTEQGDSAMYLCASSAGQGMKTREQYFGPGTRLTVT.